This T cell receptor (beta chain) was sequenced during a study of spatial heterogeneity in lung cancer. Study details: Researchers sequenced follow-up PBMC samples if they had them, and these came a median of roughly two years after resection. Detection consistently yielded more beta chains than alpha chains. Each distinct TCR and UMI combination averaged more than ten appearances in raw reads.

Time point given: blood at routine non-recurrence follow-up after resection. Researchers sequenced whole RNA taken from tumor, nontumor lung or frozen PBMC without sorting. From germline, CDR1 is MNHEY and CDR2 SVGEGT. The CDR3 contains 17 residues. V lost 6 bases and J 0 bases, leaving 18 bases between the germline ends. TCRdb re-derived calls from the 5' RACE reads in MiXCR, one entry per CDR3 protein. The data show some 120,000 distinct CDR3 sequences, 10% to 15% seen once. In regard to this clonotype: Its antigen remains unidentified.

Broader study findings: At tumor resection, ubiquitous expanded TCRs were detected in blood more often than later.

The source is a male donor with early-stage non-small cell lung cancer. The input for sequencing was PBMCs, taken at follow-up. The chain uses TRBV6-2 or TRBV6-3 and TRBJ1-3, with D unresolved. Here the CDR3 DNA reads TGTGCCAGCAGCCCCAATGCCGGAGGGCACTCTGGAAACACCATATATTTT. Encoded protein: CASSPNAGGHSGNTIYF.